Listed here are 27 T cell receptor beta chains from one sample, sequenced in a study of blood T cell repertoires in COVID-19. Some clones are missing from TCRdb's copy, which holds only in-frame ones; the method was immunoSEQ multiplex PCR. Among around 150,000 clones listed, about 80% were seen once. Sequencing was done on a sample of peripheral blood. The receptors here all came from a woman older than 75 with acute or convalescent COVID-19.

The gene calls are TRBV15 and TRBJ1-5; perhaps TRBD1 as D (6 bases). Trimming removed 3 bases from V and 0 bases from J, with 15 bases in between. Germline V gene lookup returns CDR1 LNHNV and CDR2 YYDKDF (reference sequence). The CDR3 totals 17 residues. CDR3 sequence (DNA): TGTGCCACCAGCAGGATTCGACAGGCTGGTAGCAATCAGCCCCAGCATTTT. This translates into CATSRIRQAGSNQPQHF.

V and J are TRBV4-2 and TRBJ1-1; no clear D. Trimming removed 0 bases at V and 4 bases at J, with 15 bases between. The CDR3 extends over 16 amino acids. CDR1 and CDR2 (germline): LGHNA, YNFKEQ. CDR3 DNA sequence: TGTGCCAGCAGCCAAGAAGTATCAGGCTTGGCCACTGAAGCTTTCTTT. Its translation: CASSQEVSGLATEAFF.

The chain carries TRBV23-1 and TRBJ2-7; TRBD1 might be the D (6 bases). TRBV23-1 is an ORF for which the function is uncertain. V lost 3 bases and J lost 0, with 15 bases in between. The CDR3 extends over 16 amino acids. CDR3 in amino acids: CASSHPTGFSSYEQYF. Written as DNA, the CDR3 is TGCGCCAGCAGTCACCCAACAGGGTTTAGCTCCTACGAGCAGTACTTC.

CDR3: CTSSQAGEATGELFF. CDR3 sequence (DNA): TGCACCAGCAGCCAAGCGGGGGAGGCCACCGGGGAGCTGTTTTTT. The chain links TRBV1 to TRBJ2-2; TRBD2 was called by the table and not checked on the DNA. TRBV1 is labeled a pseudogene. CDR3 size: 15 residues.

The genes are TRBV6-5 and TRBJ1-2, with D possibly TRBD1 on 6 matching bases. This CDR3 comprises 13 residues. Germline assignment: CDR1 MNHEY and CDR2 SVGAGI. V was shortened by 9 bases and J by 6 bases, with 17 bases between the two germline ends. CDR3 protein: CASSRGYGNGYTF. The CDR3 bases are TGTGCCAGTTCAAGGGGGTATGGGAATGGCTACACCTTC.

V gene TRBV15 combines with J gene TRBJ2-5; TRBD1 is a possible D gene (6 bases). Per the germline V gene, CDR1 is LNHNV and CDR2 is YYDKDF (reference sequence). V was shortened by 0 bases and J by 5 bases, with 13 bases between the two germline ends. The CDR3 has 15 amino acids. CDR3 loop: CATSRDQGSWETQYF. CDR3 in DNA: TGTGCCACCAGCAGAGATCAGGGGTCGTGGGAGACCCAGTACTTC.

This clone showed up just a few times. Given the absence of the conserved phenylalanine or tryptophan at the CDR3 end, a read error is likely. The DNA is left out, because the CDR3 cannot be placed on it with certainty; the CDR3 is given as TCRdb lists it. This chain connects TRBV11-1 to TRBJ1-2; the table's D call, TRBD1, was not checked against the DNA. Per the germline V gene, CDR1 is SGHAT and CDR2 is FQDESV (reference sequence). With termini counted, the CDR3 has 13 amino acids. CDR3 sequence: CASSLQPGQGAIY.

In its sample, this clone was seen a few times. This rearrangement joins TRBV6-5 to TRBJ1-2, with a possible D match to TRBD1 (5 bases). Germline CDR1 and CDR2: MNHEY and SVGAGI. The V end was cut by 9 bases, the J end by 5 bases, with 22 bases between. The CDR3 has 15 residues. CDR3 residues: CASRAGQGSRYGYTF. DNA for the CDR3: TGTGCCAGTCGGGCGGGGCAGGGTAGTCGGTATGGCTACACCTTC.

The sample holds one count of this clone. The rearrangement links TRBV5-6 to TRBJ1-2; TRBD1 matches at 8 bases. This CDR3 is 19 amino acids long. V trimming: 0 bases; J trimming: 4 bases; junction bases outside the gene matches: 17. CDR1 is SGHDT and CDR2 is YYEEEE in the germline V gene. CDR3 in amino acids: CASSLDRQGFTGVGYGYTF. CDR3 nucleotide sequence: TGTGCCAGCAGCTTGGATAGACAGGGGTTCACTGGTGTTGGCTATGGCTACACCTTC.

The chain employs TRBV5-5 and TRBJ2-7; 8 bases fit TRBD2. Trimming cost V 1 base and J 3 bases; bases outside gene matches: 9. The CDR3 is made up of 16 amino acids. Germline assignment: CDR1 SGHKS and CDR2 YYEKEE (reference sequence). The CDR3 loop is CASSLSVFGTSYEQYF. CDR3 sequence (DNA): TGTGCCAGCAGCTTGTCTGTTTTCGGGACTAGCTACGAGCAGTACTTC.

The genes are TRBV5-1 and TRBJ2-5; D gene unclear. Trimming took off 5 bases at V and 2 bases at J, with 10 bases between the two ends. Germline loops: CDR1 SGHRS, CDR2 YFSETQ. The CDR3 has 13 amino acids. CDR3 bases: TGCGCCAGCAGTAACAGTTATCAAGAGACCCAGTACTTC. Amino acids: CASSNSYQETQYF.

The CDR3 spells CATSSLSGSSYNEQFF. The CDR3 DNA reads as TGTGCCACCAGCAGCCTTAGCGGGAGCTCCTACAATGAGCAGTTCTTC. The rearrangement joins TRBV15 to TRBJ2-1, with TRBD2 identical over 9 bases. Germline V lookup: CDR1 LNHNV, CDR2 YYDKDF (reference sequence). The CDR3 totals 16 residues. The V and J ends lost 3 bases and 0 bases, in that order; junction bases with no gene match: 3.

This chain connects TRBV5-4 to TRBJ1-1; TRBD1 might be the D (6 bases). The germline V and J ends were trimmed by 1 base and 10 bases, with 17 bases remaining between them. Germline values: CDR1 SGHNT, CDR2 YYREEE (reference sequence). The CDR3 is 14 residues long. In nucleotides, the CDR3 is TGTGCCAGCAGCTTGTATGGGGGCGGATCGGGAGCTTTCTTT. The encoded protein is CASSLYGGGSGAFF.

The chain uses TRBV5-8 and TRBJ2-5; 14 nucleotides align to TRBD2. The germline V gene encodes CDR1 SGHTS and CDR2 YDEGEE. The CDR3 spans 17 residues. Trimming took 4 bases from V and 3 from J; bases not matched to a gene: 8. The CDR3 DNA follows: TGTGCCAGCAGCCCCGGGACTAGCGGGAGAGGCGAAGAGACCCAGTACTTC. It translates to CASSPGTSGRGEETQYF.

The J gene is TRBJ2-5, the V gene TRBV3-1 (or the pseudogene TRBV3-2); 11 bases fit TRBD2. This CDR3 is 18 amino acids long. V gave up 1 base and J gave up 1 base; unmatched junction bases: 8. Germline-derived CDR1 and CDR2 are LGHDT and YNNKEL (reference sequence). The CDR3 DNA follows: TGTGCCAGCAGCCAAGGGAACATAGCGGGAGGGTTCCAAGAGACCCAGTACTTC. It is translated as CASSQGNIAGGFQETQYF.

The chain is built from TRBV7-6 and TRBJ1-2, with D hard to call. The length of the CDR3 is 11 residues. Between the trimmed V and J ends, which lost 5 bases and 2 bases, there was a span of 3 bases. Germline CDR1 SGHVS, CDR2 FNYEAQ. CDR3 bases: TGTGCCAGCAGCGCGAACTATGGCTACACCTTC. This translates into CASSANYGYTF.

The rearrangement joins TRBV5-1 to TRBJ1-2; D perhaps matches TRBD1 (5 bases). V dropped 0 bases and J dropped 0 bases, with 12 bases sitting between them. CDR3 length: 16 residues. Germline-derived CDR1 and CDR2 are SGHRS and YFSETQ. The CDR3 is CASSLEGAAANYGYTF. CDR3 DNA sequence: TGCGCCAGCAGCTTGGAAGGGGCCGCTGCTAACTATGGCTACACCTTC.

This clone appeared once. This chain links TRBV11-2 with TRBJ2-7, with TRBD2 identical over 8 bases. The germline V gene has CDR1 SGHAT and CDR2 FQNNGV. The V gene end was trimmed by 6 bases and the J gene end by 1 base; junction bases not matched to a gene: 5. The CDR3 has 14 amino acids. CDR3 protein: CASRTTSVSYEQYF. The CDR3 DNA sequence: TGTGCCAGCAGAACGACTAGCGTGTCCTACGAGCAGTACTTC. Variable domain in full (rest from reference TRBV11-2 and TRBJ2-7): EAGVAQSPRYKIIEKRQSVAFWCNPISGHATLYWYQQILGQGPKLLIQFQNNGVVDDSQLPKDRFSAERLKGVDSTLKIQPAKLEDSAVYLCASRTTSVSYEQYFGPGTRLTVT.

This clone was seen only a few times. CDR3 amino acids: CASSQSSDFTGELFF. CDR3 nucleotide sequence: TGTGCCAGCAGCCAAAGCTCGGACTTCACCGGGGAGCTGTTTTTT. The V call is TRBV4-2, the J call TRBJ2-2; weak D call: TRBD2 (5 bases). The germline gives CDR1 LGHNA, CDR2 YNFKEQ. V was trimmed by 2 bases and J by 4 bases, leaving 11 bases between them. The CDR3 runs 15 residues.

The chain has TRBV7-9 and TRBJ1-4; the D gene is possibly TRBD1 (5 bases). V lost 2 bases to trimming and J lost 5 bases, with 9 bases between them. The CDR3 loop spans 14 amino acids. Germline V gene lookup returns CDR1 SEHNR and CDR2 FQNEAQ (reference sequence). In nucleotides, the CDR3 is TGTGCCAGCAGCTTACGACAGTCGAATGAAAAACTGTTTTTT. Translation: CASSLRQSNEKLFF.

The CDR3 nucleotides read TGTGCCAGCAGTTCCGACAGGGTGAGGCACGAGCAGTACTTC. Protein: CASSSDRVRHEQYF. The chain employs TRBV5-6 and TRBJ2-7, with 7 bases lining up with TRBD1. J gave up 5 bases and V 5 bases, and 10 bases lay outside the gene matches. The germline CDR1 and CDR2 sequences are SGHDT and YYEEEE. The CDR3 length is 14 residues.

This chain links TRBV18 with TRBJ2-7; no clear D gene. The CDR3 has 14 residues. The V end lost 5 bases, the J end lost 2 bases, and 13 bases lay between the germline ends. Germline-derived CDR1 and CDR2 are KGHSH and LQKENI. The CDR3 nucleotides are TGTGCCAGCTCATTACCGACGGAGACCTACGAGCAGTACTTC. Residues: CASSLPTETYEQYF.

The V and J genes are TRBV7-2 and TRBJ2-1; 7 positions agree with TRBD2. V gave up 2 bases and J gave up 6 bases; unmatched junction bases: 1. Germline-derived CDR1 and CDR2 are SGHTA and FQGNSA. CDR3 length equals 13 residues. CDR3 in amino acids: CASSLIAGNEQFF. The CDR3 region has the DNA TGTGCCAGCAGCTTAATAGCGGGCAATGAGCAGTTCTTC.

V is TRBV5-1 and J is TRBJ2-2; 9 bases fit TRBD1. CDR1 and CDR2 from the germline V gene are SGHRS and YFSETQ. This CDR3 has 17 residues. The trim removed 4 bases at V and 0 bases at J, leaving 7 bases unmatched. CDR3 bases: TGCGCCAGCAGCCTGAGGGACAGGGAGCCGAACACCGGGGAGCTGTTTTTT. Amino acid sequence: CASSLRDREPNTGELFF.

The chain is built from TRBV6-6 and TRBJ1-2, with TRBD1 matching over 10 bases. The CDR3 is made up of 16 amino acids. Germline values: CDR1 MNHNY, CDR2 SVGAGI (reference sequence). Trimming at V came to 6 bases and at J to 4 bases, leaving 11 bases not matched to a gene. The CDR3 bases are TGTGCCAGCAGCAAGGACAGGGGGAAATATAGCTATGGCTACACCTTC. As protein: CASSKDRGKYSYGYTF.

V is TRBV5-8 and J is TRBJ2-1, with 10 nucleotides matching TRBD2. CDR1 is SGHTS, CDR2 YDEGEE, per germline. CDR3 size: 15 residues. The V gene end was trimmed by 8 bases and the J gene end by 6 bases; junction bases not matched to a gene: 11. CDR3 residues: CASTPYSGRTNEQFF. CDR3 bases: TGTGCCAGTACCCCTTATAGCGGGAGGACCAATGAGCAGTTCTTC.

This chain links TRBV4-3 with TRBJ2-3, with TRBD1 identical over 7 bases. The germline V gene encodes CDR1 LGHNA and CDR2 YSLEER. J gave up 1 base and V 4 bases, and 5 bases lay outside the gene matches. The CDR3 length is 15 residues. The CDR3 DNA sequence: TGCGCCAGCAGCCCCAGACAGGGAGGCACAGATACGCAGTATTTT. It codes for CASSPRQGGTDTQYF.